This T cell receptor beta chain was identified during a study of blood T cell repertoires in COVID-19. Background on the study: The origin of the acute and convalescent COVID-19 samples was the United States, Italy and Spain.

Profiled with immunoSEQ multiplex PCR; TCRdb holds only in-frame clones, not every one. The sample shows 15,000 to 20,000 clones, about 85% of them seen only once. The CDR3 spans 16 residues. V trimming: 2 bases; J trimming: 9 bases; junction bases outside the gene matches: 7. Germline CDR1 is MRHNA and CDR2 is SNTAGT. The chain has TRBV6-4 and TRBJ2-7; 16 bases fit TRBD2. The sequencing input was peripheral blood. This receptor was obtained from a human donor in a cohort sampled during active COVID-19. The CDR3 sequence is CASSDAGLAGGPMQYF. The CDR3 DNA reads TGTGCCAGCAGTGACGCGGGACTAGCGGGGGGGCCGATGCAGTACTTC.